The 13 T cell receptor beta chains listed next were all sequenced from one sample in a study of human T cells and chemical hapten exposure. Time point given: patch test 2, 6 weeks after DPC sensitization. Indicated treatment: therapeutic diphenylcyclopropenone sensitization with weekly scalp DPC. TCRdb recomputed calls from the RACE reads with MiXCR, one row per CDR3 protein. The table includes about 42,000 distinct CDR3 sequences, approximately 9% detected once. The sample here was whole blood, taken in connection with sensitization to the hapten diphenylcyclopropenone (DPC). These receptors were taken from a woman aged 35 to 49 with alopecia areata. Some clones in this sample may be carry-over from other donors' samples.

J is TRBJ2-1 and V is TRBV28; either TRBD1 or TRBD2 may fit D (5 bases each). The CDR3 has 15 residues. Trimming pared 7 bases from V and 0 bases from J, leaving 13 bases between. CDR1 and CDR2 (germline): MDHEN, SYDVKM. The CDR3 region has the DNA TGTGCCAGCAACCCCTCGGGGACCTCCTACAATGAGCAGTTCTTC. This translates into CASNPSGTSYNEQFF.

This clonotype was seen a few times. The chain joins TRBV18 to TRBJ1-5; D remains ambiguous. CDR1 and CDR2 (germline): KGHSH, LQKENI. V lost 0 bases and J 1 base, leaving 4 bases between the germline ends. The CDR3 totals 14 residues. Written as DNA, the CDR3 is TGTGCCAGCTCACCACCCAACAGCAATCAGCCCCAGCATTTT. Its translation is CASSPPNSNQPQHF.

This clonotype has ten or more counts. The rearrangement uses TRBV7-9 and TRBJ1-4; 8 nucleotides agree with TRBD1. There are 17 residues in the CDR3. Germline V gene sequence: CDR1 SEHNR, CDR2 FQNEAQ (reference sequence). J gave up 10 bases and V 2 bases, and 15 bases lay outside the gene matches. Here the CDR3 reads CASSLSGGQAPLGKLFF. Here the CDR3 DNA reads TGTGCCAGCAGCTTATCAGGGGGCCAAGCCCCTCTCGGAAAACTGTTTTTT.

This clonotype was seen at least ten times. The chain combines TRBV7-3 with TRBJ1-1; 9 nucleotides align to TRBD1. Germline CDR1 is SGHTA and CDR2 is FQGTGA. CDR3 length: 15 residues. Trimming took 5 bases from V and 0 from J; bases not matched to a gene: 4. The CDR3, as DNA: TGTGCCAGCAGCCAGAGGACAGGGGTGAACACTGAAGCTTTCTTT. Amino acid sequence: CASSQRTGVNTEAFF.

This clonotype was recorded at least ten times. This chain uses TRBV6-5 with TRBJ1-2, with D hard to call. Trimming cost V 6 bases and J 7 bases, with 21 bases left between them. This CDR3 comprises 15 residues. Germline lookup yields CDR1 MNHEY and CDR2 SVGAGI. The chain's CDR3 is CASSHKPTHRTGYTF. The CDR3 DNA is TGTGCCAGCAGCCATAAACCTACCCACCGCACTGGCTACACCTTC.

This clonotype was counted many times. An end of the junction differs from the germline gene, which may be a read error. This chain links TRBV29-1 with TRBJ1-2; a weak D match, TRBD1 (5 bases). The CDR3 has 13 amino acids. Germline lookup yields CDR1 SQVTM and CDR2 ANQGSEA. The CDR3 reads CSVEAGTAYGYTF. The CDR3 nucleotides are TGCAGCGTAGAAGCCGGGACGGCCTATGGCTACACCTTC.

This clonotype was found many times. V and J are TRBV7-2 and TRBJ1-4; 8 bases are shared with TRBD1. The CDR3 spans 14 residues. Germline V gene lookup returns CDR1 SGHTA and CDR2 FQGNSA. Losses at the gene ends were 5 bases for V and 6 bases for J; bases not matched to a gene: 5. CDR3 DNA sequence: TGTGCCAGCAGCCCAGGGGGCGCACATGAAAAACTGTTTTTT. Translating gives CASSPGGAHEKLFF. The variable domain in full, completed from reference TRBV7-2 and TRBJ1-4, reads GAGVSQSPSNKVTEKGKDVELRCDPISGHTALYWYRQSLGQGLEFLIYFQGNSAPDKSGLPSDRFSAERTGGSVSTLTIQRTQQEDSAVYLCASSPGGAHEKLFFGSGTQLSVL.

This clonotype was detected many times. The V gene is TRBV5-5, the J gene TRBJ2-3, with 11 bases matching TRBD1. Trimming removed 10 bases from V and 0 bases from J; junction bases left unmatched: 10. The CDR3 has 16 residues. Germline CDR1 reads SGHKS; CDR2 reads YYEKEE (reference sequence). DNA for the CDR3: TGTGCCCATGGTATAGGGACAGGGGGGAGCACAGATACGCAGTATTTT. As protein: CAHGIGTGGSTDTQYF.

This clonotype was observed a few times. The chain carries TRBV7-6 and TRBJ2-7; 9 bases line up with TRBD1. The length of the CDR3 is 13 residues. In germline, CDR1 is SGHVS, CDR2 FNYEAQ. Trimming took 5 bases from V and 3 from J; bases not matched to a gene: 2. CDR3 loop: CASSRDRDYEQYF. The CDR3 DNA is TGTGCCAGCAGCCGGGACAGGGACTACGAGCAGTACTTC.

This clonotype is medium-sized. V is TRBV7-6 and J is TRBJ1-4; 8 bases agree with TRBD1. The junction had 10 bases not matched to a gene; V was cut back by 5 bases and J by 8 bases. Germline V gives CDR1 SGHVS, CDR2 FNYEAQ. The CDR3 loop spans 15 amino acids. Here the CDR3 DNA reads TGTGCCAGCAGCGGTGGTTTGACAGGGGCCGAAAAACTGTTTTTT. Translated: CASSGGLTGAEKLFF.

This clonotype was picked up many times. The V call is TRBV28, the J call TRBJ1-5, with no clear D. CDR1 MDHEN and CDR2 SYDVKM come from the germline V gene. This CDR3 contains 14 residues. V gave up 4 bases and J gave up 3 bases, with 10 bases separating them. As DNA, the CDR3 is TGTGCCAGCAGTTGGTGGCCGATCAATCAGCCCCAGCATTTT. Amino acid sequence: CASSWWPINQPQHF. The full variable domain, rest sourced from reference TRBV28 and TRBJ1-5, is DVKVTQSSRYLVKRTGEKVFLECVQDMDHENMFWYRQDPGLGLRLIYFSYDVKMKEKGDIPEGYSVSREKKERFSLILESASTNQTSMYLCASSWWPINQPQHFGDGTRLSIL.

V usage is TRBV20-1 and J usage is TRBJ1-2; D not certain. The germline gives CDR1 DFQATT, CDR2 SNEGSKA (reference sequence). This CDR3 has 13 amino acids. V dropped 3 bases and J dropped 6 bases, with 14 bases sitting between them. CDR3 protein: CSARETQAHGYTF. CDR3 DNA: TGCAGTGCTAGGGAGACCCAAGCCCATGGCTACACCTTC.

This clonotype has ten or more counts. CDR3 in DNA: TGTGCCAGCTCATCCGACAGGGGAGGCTACACCTTC. This gives the protein CASSSDRGGYTF. This rearrangement joins TRBV18 to TRBJ1-2, with 8 positions matching TRBD1. The junction had 4 bases not matched to a gene; V was cut back by 5 bases and J by 8 bases. The germline V gene has CDR1 KGHSH and CDR2 LQKENI. CDR3 length equals 12 residues. Supplemented by reference TRBV18 and TRBJ1-2, the full variable domain reads NAGVMQNPRHLVRRRGQEARLRCSPMKGHSHVYWYRQLPEEGLKFMVYLQKENIIDESGMPKERFSAEFPKEGPSILRIQQVVRGDSAAYFCASSSDRGGYTFGSGTRLTVV.